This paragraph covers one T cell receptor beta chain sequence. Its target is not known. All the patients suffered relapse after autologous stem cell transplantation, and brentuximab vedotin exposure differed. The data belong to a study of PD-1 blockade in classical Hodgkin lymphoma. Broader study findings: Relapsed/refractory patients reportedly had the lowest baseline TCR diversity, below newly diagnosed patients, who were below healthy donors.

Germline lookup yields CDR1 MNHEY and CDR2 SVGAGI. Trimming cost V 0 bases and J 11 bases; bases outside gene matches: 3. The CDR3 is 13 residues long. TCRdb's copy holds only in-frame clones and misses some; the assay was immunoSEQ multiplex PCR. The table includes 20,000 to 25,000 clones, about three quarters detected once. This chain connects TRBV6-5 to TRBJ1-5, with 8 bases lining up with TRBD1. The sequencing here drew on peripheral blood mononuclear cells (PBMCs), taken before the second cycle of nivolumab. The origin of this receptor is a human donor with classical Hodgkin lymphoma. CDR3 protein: CASSYSDRAAQHF. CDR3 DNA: TGTGCCAGCAGTTACTCGGACAGGGCGGCCCAGCATTTT.